The 21 T cell receptor beta chains below come from one sample, sequenced in a study of identifying expanded T cells in peripheral blood. Method: immunoSEQ multiplex PCR; TCRdb's copy keeps in-frame clones and lacks some. The data hold some 76,000 clones, with roughly 90% observed a single time. Material: blood. These receptors were obtained from a person between 18 and 69 years old in good health.

The chain carries TRBV25-1 and TRBJ2-5; D may correspond to TRBD1 or TRBD2 (5 bases each). Germline V gene data show CDR1 as MGHDK and CDR2 as SYGVNS. The CDR3 sequence is 12 residues long. V was clipped by 3 bases and J by 8 bases, with 10 bases between them. CDR3 region: CASSEGVRTQYF. DNA of the CDR3: TGTGCCAGCAGTGAGGGGGTTCGTACCCAGTACTTC.

The J gene is TRBJ2-7, the V gene TRBV10-3; 11 bases line up with TRBD1. Germline lookup yields CDR1 ENHRY and CDR2 SYGVKD. J lost 5 bases, V lost 6 bases, and 6 bases had no gene match. The CDR3 extends over 14 amino acids. CDR3 sequence reads: CAISSDRGQDEQYF. The CDR3 DNA reads TGTGCCATCAGCTCGGACAGGGGGCAGGACGAGCAGTACTTC.

The rearrangement joins TRBV7-3 to TRBJ2-1; 8 bases are shared with TRBD1. The CDR3 extends over 15 amino acids. Germline CDR1 and CDR2: SGHTA and FQGTGA. With V trimmed by 5 bases and J by 4 bases, 7 bases remained unmatched. The CDR3 is CASSADRGPYNEQFF. For the CDR3, the DNA is TGTGCCAGCAGCGCTGACAGGGGACCGTACAATGAGCAGTTCTTC.

The chain recombines TRBV18 with TRBJ1-2; D is undetermined. V lost 3 bases and J lost 7, with 9 bases in between. Germline V gene lookup returns CDR1 KGHSH and CDR2 LQKENI. There are 12 residues in the CDR3. CDR3 DNA: TGTGCCAGCTCACCCCTCCGGGGTGGCTACACCTTC. This gives the protein CASSPLRGGYTF.

This clone has only a few counts. V usage is TRBV4-1 and J usage is TRBJ2-7; TRBD2 might be the D (7 bases). Trimming removed 3 bases at V and 2 bases at J, with 14 bases between. This CDR3 region has 15 residues. In germline, CDR1 is MGHRA, CDR2 YSYEKL. The CDR3 DNA follows: TGCGCCAGCAGCCACCGCGGGGGCCCAGCCTACGAGCAGTACTTC. Its translation: CASSHRGGPAYEQYF.

This clone has a single count. The J gene is TRBJ2-7, the V gene TRBV7-8; 7 positions match TRBD2. Germline lookup yields CDR1 SGHVS and CDR2 FQNEAQ. Unmatched junction bases numbered 12, after V lost 1 base and J lost 3 bases. The CDR3 has 17 amino acids. The CDR3 region has the DNA TGTGCCAGCAGCTTAGGTCCCCCTGCGGGAGTCTACTACGAGCAGTACTTC. Amino acids: CASSLGPPAGVYYEQYF. Using reference TRBV7-8 and TRBJ2-7 for the parts outside the CDR3, the full variable domain is GAGVSQSPRYKVAKRGQDVALRCDPISGHVSLFWYQQALGQGPEFLTYFQNEAQLDKSGLPSDRFFAERPEGSVSTLKIQRTQQEDSAVYLCASSLGPPAGVYYEQYFGPGTRLTVT.

The chain carries TRBV2 and TRBJ2-7; 7 positions match TRBD2. This CDR3 has 13 amino acids. Germline V CDR1 and CDR2: SNHLY, FYNNEI. J gave up 6 bases and V 4 bases, and 6 bases lay outside the gene matches. The CDR3 reads CASSGSSGSEQYF. CDR3 nucleotide sequence: TGTGCCAGCAGTGGATCTAGCGGCTCCGAGCAGTACTTC.

The rearrangement joins TRBV4-3 to TRBJ1-1; TRBD1 matches 9 bases. The CDR3 extends over 15 amino acids. J gave up 11 bases and V 4 bases, and 14 bases lay outside the gene matches. Looked up from germline, CDR1 is LGHNA and CDR2 is YSLEER. The CDR3 DNA is TGCGCCAGCAGCCGAAGGGACAGGGACGTGCTACAGGCTTTCTTT. Translation gives CASSRRDRDVLQAFF.

The chain has TRBV4-3 and TRBJ2-6; D is uncertain. With 3 bases removed from V and 2 bases from J, the gap between germline ends came to 11 bases. Per germline, CDR1 LGHNA and CDR2 YSLEER. This CDR3 contains 16 residues. Written as DNA, the CDR3 is TGCGCCAGCAGCCAGAGTAGGAACGCTGGGGCCAACGTCCTGACTTTC. Encoded protein: CASSQSRNAGANVLTF.

This clone was detected only a few times. J is TRBJ1-3 and V is TRBV2; D gene unclear. Germline V CDR1 and CDR2: SNHLY, FYNNEI. The CDR3 contains 14 residues. V was trimmed by 6 bases and J by 0 bases, leaving 9 bases between them. This chain's CDR3 is CASREQISGNTIYF. Here the CDR3 DNA reads TGTGCCAGCAGGGAACAAATCTCTGGAAACACCATATATTTT.

The chain joins TRBV5-1 to TRBJ2-1; D might be TRBD2 (5 bases). V lost 4 bases to trimming and J lost 3 bases, with 11 bases between them. Per germline, CDR1 SGHRS and CDR2 YFSETQ. The CDR3 covers 14 residues. The CDR3 DNA reads TGCGCCAGCAGCCCACCGACTATCTACAATGAGCAGTTCTTC. It encodes CASSPPTIYNEQFF.

This clone was detected a few times. This chain uses TRBV6-5 with TRBJ1-6, with TRBD1 identical over 8 bases. J was trimmed by 6 bases and V by 5 bases; bases with no gene match: 3. The CDR3 covers 14 residues. Germline loops: CDR1 MNHEY, CDR2 SVGAGI. The CDR3 nucleotides read TGTGCCAGCAGTCTTGACAGGGGTAATTCACCCCTCCACTTT. Translating gives CASSLDRGNSPLHF.

The rearrangement joins TRBV4-1 to TRBJ1-6; D gene ambiguous. There are 16 residues in the CDR3. The germline V gene has CDR1 MGHRA and CDR2 YSYEKL. V lost 2 bases to trimming and J lost 5 bases, with 13 bases between them. The CDR3 bases are TGCGCCAGCAGCCAACAACAGTCAGGAAATAATTCACCCCTCCACTTT. Protein sequence: CASSQQQSGNNSPLHF.

The gene calls are TRBV5-1 and TRBJ2-1; TRBD1 aligns across 7 bases. This CDR3 has 14 residues. The germline V gene has CDR1 SGHRS and CDR2 YFSETQ. With V trimmed by 0 bases and J by 6 bases, 3 bases remained unmatched. This CDR3 reads CASSLASGGNEQFF. CDR3 DNA: TGCGCCAGCAGCTTGGCGTCAGGGGGCAATGAGCAGTTCTTC. Filled out from reference TRBV5-1 and TRBJ2-1, the complete variable domain reads KAGVTQTPRYLIKTRGQQVTLSCSPISGHRSVSWYQQTPGQGLQFLFEYFSETQRNKGNFPGRFSGRQFSNSRSEMNVSTLELGDSALYLCASSLASGGNEQFFGPGTRLTVL.

The chain uses TRBV10-1 and TRBJ2-5; D possibly corresponds to TRBD1 (5 bases). CDR1 and CDR2 (germline): WNHNN, SYGVQD (reference sequence). The CDR3 is 15 amino acids. The V end was cut by 3 bases, the J end by 5 bases, with 16 bases between. CDR3 loop: CASSENVGARETQYF. CDR3 nucleotide sequence: TGCGCCAGCAGTGAAAACGTAGGGGCACGGGAGACCCAGTACTTC.

The chain couples TRBV5-1 to TRBJ2-1, with 12 positions matching TRBD2. The V gene's germline CDR1 is SGHRS and CDR2 YFSETQ. V lost 4 bases to trimming and J lost 4 bases; unmatched junction nucleotides: 6. The CDR3 has 16 residues. The CDR3 sequence is CASSPASGGAYNEQFF. DNA of the CDR3: TGCGCCAGCAGCCCAGCTAGCGGGGGGGCTTACAATGAGCAGTTCTTC.

The chain recombines TRBV5-1 with TRBJ2-7; D is possibly TRBD1 or TRBD2 (5 bases each). V shed 1 base and J shed 6 bases, with 14 bases lying between them. From germline, CDR1 is SGHRS and CDR2 YFSETQ. The CDR3 extends over 14 amino acids. The CDR3 sequence is CASSLSRRDLEQYF. DNA for the CDR3: TGCGCCAGCAGCTTGTCCCGAAGGGACCTCGAGCAGTACTTC.

The chain recombines TRBV27 with TRBJ1-4; 10 nucleotides agree with TRBD1. After removal of 3 bases from V and 8 bases from J, the junction contained 12 bases not matched to a gene. From germline, CDR1 is MNHEY and CDR2 SMNVEV (reference sequence). CDR3 length equals 17 residues. CDR3 residues: CASSFSSRGQGREKLFF. The CDR3 DNA follows: TGTGCCAGCAGTTTCTCCAGTCGGGGACAGGGGAGGGAAAAACTGTTTTTT.

The chain recombines TRBV18 with TRBJ1-4; D is uncertain. Per germline, CDR1 KGHSH and CDR2 LQKENI. The V gene lost 2 bases and the J gene lost 8 bases, with 9 bases spanning the gap. This CDR3 is 13 amino acids long. CDR3 nucleotide sequence: TGTGCCAGCTCACCAGGGGTTCGCGAAAAACTGTTTTTT. Protein: CASSPGVREKLFF. Supplemented by reference TRBV18 and TRBJ1-4, the full variable domain reads NAGVMQNPRHLVRRRGQEARLRCSPMKGHSHVYWYRQLPEEGLKFMVYLQKENIIDESGMPKERFSAEFPKEGPSILRIQQVVRGDSAAYFCASSPGVREKLFFGSGTQLSVL.

This chain links TRBV28 with TRBJ2-4; D unresolved. Looked up from germline, CDR1 is MDHEN and CDR2 is SYDVKM. V was cut by 4 bases and J by 8 bases, with 6 bases left in between. The CDR3 has 11 amino acids. As DNA, the CDR3 is TGTGCCAGCAGTTCAGCGTACATTCAGTACTTC. Translated, it gives CASSSAYIQYF.

The CDR3 region is CASSSYVSGSSYEQYF. In nucleotides, the CDR3 is TGTGCCAGTAGTTCTTACGTGAGCGGTAGCTCCTACGAGCAGTACTTC. The genes are TRBV19 and TRBJ2-7, with D possibly TRBD2 on 5 matching bases. The CDR3 length is 16 residues. CDR1 is LNHDA, CDR2 SQIVND, per germline (reference sequence). V was trimmed by 5 bases and J by 0 bases, leaving 17 bases between them.